Following are 23 T cell receptor beta chains from one sample sequenced in a study of beta chain features in type 1 diabetes. Study findings and constraints: Moderate yet significant TCRB CDR3 shortening was seen in Type 1 diabetes patients in all four CD4+ subsets.

Their antigens are not known. Expressed TCRB transcripts were sequenced, since all the RNA that had been isolated was reverse transcribed. Only in-frame clones appear in the TCRdb table, and some are missing; sequencing was by immunoSEQ multiplex PCR. The repertoire holds about 150,000 clones, with approximately 8% as singletons. The source material was central memory CD4+ T cells from blood. The source of these receptors is a woman in her thirties or forties with type 1 diabetes.

This clone was seen many times. This sequence joins TRBV9 and TRBJ1-1; 7 positions agree with TRBD1. The CDR3 has 14 residues. CDR1 SGDLS and CDR2 YYNGEE come from the germline V gene. Losses at the gene ends were 3 bases for V and 6 bases for J; bases not matched to a gene: 8. The CDR3 loop reads CASSESTGLAEAFF. CDR3 bases: TGTGCCAGCAGCGAGTCGACAGGGTTGGCTGAAGCTTTCTTT.

The chain links TRBV14 to TRBJ2-6; D remains ambiguous. The CDR3 totals 16 residues. Germline-derived CDR1 and CDR2 are SGHDN and FVKESK. The V end was cut by 6 bases, the J end by 3 bases, with 15 bases between. The CDR3 loop is CASRLGRLDGANVLTF. Here the CDR3 DNA reads TGTGCCAGCAGACTTGGTCGTCTCGATGGGGCCAACGTCCTGACTTTC.

This clone was counted only a few times. V is TRBV4-2 and J is TRBJ2-1; no clear D. The germline gives CDR1 LGHNA, CDR2 YNFKEQ. Trimming left V 0 bases short and J 0 bases short, with 9 bases between. The CDR3 is 16 amino acids. In nucleotides, the CDR3 is TGTGCCAGCAGCCAAGATTTGGCGGCCTCCTACAATGAGCAGTTCTTC. Translated: CASSQDLAASYNEQFF.

The rearrangement uses TRBV2 and TRBJ2-6; 10 bases align to TRBD1. The CDR3 totals 18 residues. Per germline, CDR1 SNHLY and CDR2 FYNNEI. V was clipped by 6 bases and J by 2 bases; unmatched bases: 10. The CDR3 reads CASSYSGTGVTGANVLTF. For the CDR3, the DNA is TGTGCCAGCAGCTATTCCGGGACAGGGGTAACTGGGGCCAACGTCCTGACTTTC.

This clone was seen only a few times. The rearrangement uses TRBV18 and TRBJ1-5; no clear D gene. The germline V and J ends were trimmed by 3 bases and 9 bases, with 12 bases remaining between them. The germline CDR1 and CDR2 sequences are KGHSH and LQKENI. The CDR3 is 13 amino acids. The CDR3 spells CASSPASPGPQHF. CDR3 coding DNA: TGTGCCAGCTCACCGGCATCTCCGGGGCCCCAGCATTTT.

This clone has more than one count but fewer than ten. The chain uses TRBV9 and TRBJ2-2; 7 bases map to TRBD2. The V gene's germline CDR1 is SGDLS and CDR2 YYNGEE. The CDR3 sequence is 16 residues long. Trimming at V came to 3 bases and at J to 2 bases, leaving 7 bases not matched to a gene. In DNA, the CDR3 is TGTGCCAGCAGCGCCCGGAGCGGGGTCAACACCGGGGAGCTGTTTTTT. Its translation is CASSARSGVNTGELFF.

This clone was found a few times. The chain has TRBV5-1 and TRBJ2-1; D is unresolved. The V gene lost 0 bases and the J gene lost 6 bases, with 7 bases spanning the gap. The CDR3 runs to 13 residues. Germline V lookup: CDR1 SGHRS, CDR2 YFSETQ. The CDR3 DNA follows: TGCGCCAGCAGCTTGGGAGTTTCCAATGAGCAGTTCTTC. This translates into CASSLGVSNEQFF.

As to this clone: Just one base apart from a much larger clone, this may be a read error. V and J are TRBV11-2 and TRBJ1-1; possible D gene TRBD1, 6 bases. This CDR3 is 13 amino acids long. The ends were cut back, 4 bases at V and 1 base at J, with 7 bases in the middle. Germline CDR1 SGHAT, CDR2 FQNNGV. In DNA form, the CDR3 reads TGTGCCAGCAGCTCACAGGGGAACACTGAAGCTTTCTTT. This sequence encodes CASSSQGNTEAFF.

The sample holds a few counts of this clone. This chain connects TRBV7-9 to TRBJ1-2; the D gene is possibly TRBD1 (6 bases). Trimming removed 5 bases from V and 3 bases from J, with 16 bases in between. CDR3 length: 15 residues. In germline, CDR1 is SEHNR, CDR2 FQNEAQ (reference sequence). This CDR3 reads CASSPEGGLDYGYTF. DNA for the CDR3: TGTGCCAGCAGCCCCGAGGGGGGGCTAGACTATGGCTACACCTTC.

The table lists this clone with a few counts. The gene calls are TRBV15 and TRBJ1-1; D is ambiguous. Germline loops: CDR1 LNHNV, CDR2 YYDKDF (reference sequence). Trimming removed 0 bases at V and 3 bases at J, with 5 bases between. This CDR3 is 13 amino acids long. CDR3 residues: CATSRDRYTEAFF. DNA of the CDR3: TGTGCCACCAGCAGAGACAGATACACTGAAGCTTTCTTT.

In its sample, this clone was seen a few times. This chain uses TRBV19 with TRBJ1-1, with a weak D call TRBD1 (5 bases). The germline V and J ends were trimmed by 7 bases and 0 bases, with 9 bases remaining between them. Germline V gene sequence: CDR1 LNHDA, CDR2 SQIVND (reference sequence). CDR3 length: 13 amino acids. CDR3 bases: TGTGCCAGTACAAGGGGATTGAACACTGAAGCTTTCTTT. This sequence encodes CASTRGLNTEAFF.

This clone was seen a few times. The chain carries TRBV16 and TRBJ1-2; 7 nucleotides line up with TRBD1. The CDR3 covers 13 residues. Germline lookup yields CDR1 KGHSY and CDR2 FQNENV. The V segment lost 4 bases and the J segment 8 bases; nucleotides outside the gene matches: 7. The CDR3 DNA reads as TGTGCCAGCAGCCCGGGAGGGACAGCCGGCTACACCTTC. This encodes CASSPGGTAGYTF.

The J gene is TRBJ1-1, the V gene TRBV4-2; 8 bases agree with TRBD1. The CDR3 sequence is 15 residues long. The V gene end was trimmed by 3 bases and the J gene end by 3 bases; junction bases not matched to a gene: 6. Germline lookup yields CDR1 LGHNA and CDR2 YNFKEQ. The CDR3 DNA sequence: TGTGCCAGCAGCCAGGCAGGGGGCGATGACACTGAAGCTTTCTTT. Amino acid sequence: CASSQAGGDDTEAFF.

This chain uses TRBV10-2 with TRBJ1-5, with 7 bases identical to TRBD1. Germline CDR1 reads WSHSY; CDR2 reads SAAADI. CDR3 size: 18 residues. The J segment lost 2 bases and the V segment lost 6 bases, leaving 16 bases of the junction unmatched. CDR3 loop: CASRPSGGRRKGNQPQHF. Here the CDR3 DNA reads TGCGCCAGCAGACCTTCAGGGGGGAGGCGTAAGGGCAATCAGCCCCAGCATTTT.

J is TRBJ2-1 and V is TRBV5-6; 7 bases match TRBD2. Germline loops: CDR1 SGHDT, CDR2 YYEEEE. The CDR3 has 14 residues. V dropped 4 bases and J dropped 12; count of bases not matched to a gene: 13. The CDR3 loop reads CASSPGAGRSGQFF. Written as DNA, the CDR3 is TGTGCCAGCAGCCCTGGAGCGGGAAGGTCGGGGCAGTTCTTC.

This clone was picked up many times. The chain recombines TRBV7-3 with TRBJ2-2; TRBD2 matches 13 bases. The germline V gene encodes CDR1 SGHTA and CDR2 FQGTGA. V was clipped by 7 bases and J by 4 bases; unmatched bases: 3. The CDR3 is 15 amino acids. CDR3 in amino acids: CASKTSGGATGELFF. CDR3 DNA sequence: TGTGCCAGCAAAACTAGCGGGGGGGCCACCGGGGAGCTGTTTTTT.

The table lists this clone with many counts. The J gene is TRBJ2-4, the V gene TRBV30; 8 positions agree with TRBD2. The length of the CDR3 is 10 residues. V dropped 7 bases and J dropped 15; count of bases not matched to a gene: 8. The germline gives CDR1 GTSNPN, CDR2 SVGIG (reference sequence). The CDR3 loop reads CALGLGWRYF. The CDR3 region has the DNA TGTGCCTTGGGACTAGGCTGGAGGTACTTC.

This clone was seen a handful of times. This chain connects TRBV9 to TRBJ2-1, with TRBD2 identical over 13 bases. The CDR3 sequence is 15 residues long. V trimming: 2 bases; J trimming: 9 bases; junction bases outside the gene matches: 5. Per the germline V gene, CDR1 is SGDLS and CDR2 is YYNGEE. For the CDR3, the DNA is TGTGCCAGCAGCGTTGGGGGACTAGCGGGATCTGAGCAGTTCTTC. Its translation: CASSVGGLAGSEQFF.

The table lists this clone with a few counts. The J gene is TRBJ2-3, the V gene TRBV30; the match to TRBD2 covers 7 bases. Germline V gene data show CDR1 as GTSNPN and CDR2 as SVGIG (reference sequence). V lost 3 bases and J lost 6; bases outside the gene matches: 15. The CDR3 covers 16 residues. CDR3 protein: CAWRGNNAGAFDTQYF. CDR3 coding DNA: TGTGCCTGGAGGGGGAATAACGCGGGAGCCTTTGATACGCAGTATTTT.

The chain carries TRBV15 and TRBJ1-1, with D unresolved. Deletions cut 5 bases from V and 0 bases from J, with 13 bases between. The CDR3 has 15 residues. Germline V gene lookup returns CDR1 LNHNV and CDR2 YYDKDF (reference sequence). CDR3 loop: CATSLMDWMNTEAFF. In DNA form, the CDR3 reads TGTGCCACCAGCTTGATGGACTGGATGAACACTGAAGCTTTCTTT.

This clone was detected a few times. This chain uses TRBV19 with TRBJ1-1; maybe TRBD1 (5 bases). With 7 bases removed from V and 3 bases from J, the gap between germline ends came to 15 bases. CDR1 is LNHDA and CDR2 is SQIVND in the germline V gene (reference sequence). The length of the CDR3 is 14 residues. CDR3 sequence (DNA): TGTGCCAGTATCAAGGGTGGCAGGGACACTGAAGCTTTCTTT. It is translated as CASIKGGRDTEAFF.

This chain uses TRBV5-1 with TRBJ2-1; possibly TRBD2 for D (6 bases). From germline, CDR1 is SGHRS and CDR2 YFSETQ. The germline V and J ends were trimmed by 3 bases and 4 bases, with 17 bases remaining between them. The CDR3 covers 16 residues. CDR3 nucleotides: TGCGCCAGCAGCTCCTTAGCGGTGGTGGGGTACAATGAGCAGTTCTTC. Its translation: CASSSLAVVGYNEQFF.

There are a few counts of this clone. The chain is built from TRBV5-6 and TRBJ2-1, with TRBD2 matching 13 bases. With V trimmed by 5 bases and J by 8 bases, 7 bases remained unmatched. Looked up from germline, CDR1 is SGHDT and CDR2 is YYEEEE. CDR3 length: 15 residues. The CDR3 loop is CASSRTSGSTDEQFF. In DNA form, the CDR3 reads TGTGCCAGCAGTCGGACTAGCGGGAGTACCGATGAGCAGTTCTTC.